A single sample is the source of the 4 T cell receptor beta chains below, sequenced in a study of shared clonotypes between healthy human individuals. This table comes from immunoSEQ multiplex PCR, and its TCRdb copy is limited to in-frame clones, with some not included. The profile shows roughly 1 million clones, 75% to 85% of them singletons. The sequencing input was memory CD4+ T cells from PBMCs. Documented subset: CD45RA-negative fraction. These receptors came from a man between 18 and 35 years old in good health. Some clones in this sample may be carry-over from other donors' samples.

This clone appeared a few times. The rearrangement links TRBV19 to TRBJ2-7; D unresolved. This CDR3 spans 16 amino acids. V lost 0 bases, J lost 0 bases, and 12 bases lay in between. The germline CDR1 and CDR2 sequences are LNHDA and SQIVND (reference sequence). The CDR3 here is CASSIDVAHSSYEQYF. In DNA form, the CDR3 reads TGTGCCAGTAGTATAGATGTGGCTCATAGCTCCTACGAGCAGTACTTC.

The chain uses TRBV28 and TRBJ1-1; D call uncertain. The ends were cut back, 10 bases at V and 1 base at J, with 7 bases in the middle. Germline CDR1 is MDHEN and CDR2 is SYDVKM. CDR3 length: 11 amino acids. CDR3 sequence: CATLENTEAFF. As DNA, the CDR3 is TGTGCCACCCTAGAGAACACTGAAGCTTTCTTT.

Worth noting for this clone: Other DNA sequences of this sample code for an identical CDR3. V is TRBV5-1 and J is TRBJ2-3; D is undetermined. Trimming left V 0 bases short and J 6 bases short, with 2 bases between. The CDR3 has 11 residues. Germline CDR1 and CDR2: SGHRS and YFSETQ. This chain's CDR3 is CASSLEDTQYF. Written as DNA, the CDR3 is TGCGCCAGCAGCTTGGAGGATACGCAGTATTTT.

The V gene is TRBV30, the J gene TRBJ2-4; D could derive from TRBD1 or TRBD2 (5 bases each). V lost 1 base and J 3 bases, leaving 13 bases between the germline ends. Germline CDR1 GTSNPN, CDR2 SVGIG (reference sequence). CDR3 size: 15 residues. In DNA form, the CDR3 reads TGTGCCTGGAGTGGCCAGGGAGTAGACAAAAACATTCAGTACTTC. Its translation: CAWSGQGVDKNIQYF.